This T cell receptor (beta chain) was captured in a study of T-cell reconstitution after alpha-beta-depleted transplantation in children. During its preparation, the TCRbeta library received unique molecular identifiers. TCRdb redid the calling of the PCR reads with MiXCR, one entry per CDR3 protein. Among approximately 98,000 distinct CDR3 sequences listed, almost 6.5% were seen once. V dropped 8 bases and J dropped 1 base, with 10 bases sitting between them. From germline, CDR1 is MRHNA and CDR2 SNTAGT. This CDR3 region has 13 residues. This clonotype was recorded at least ten times. V is TRBV6-4 and J is TRBJ2-3; D gene uncertain. The TCR was taken from a male patient between 2 and 15 years old who had a stem cell transplant for acute lymphoblastic leukemia, so the T cells may come from the graft donor. Source: PBMCs, mostly from graft donor cells, taken 360 days after TCRalphabeta/CD19-depleted stem cell transplant. The DNA for the CDR3 is TGTGCCAGCGGGGAATGGGGCACAGATACGCAGTATTTT. Translated: CASGEWGTDTQYF.